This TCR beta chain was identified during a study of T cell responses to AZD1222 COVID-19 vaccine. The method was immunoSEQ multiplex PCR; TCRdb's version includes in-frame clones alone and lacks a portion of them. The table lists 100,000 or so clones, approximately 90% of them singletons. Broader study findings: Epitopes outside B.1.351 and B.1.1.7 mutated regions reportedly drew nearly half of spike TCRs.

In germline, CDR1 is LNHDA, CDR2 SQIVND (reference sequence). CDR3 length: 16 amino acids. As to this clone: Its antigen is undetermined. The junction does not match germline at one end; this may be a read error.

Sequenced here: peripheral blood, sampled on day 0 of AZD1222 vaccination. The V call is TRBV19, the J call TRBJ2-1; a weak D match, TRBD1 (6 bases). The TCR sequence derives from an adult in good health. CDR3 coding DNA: TGTGCCAGTACCGGGTTAACAGGGAGCTCCTACAATAAGCAGTTCTTC. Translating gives CASTGLTGSSYNKQFF.